A selection of T cell receptor beta chains follows, all from one sample in a study of cytomegalovirus exposure and HLA in healthy donors. Profiled with immunoSEQ multiplex PCR; TCRdb holds only in-frame clones, not every one. The data hold around 140,000 clones, with 77% observed a single time. Input material: PBMCs. These receptors were collected from a woman aged 55 to 70 in good health and CMV-seronegative. CDR3s include the opening cysteine and the closing phenylalanine or tryptophan. The D gene is left open where the match is weak. Expanded clones get a size class; other rows say once, few or many, or leave the size out.

V	size	J	D	CDR3	DNA
TRBV28	-	TRBJ1-1	TRBD1	CASIPGGENTEAFF	TGTGCCAGCATCCCAGGGGGAGAGAACACTGAAGCTTTCTTT
TRBV28	-	TRBJ2-7	-	CASSGGSHTYEQYF	TGTGCCAGCAGTGGGGGCAGTCATACCTACGAGCAGTACTTC
TRBV27	-	TRBJ1-2	-	CASSLSGGGKGYTF	TGTGCCAGCAGTTTATCGGGCGGGGGCAAGGGCTACACCTTC
TRBV2	-	TRBJ2-3	TRBD1	CASSAGDRGLTSWEPPDTQYF	TGTGCCAGCAGTGCCGGGGACAGGGGGCTTACTAGCTGGGAACCTCCAGATACGCAGTATTTT
TRBV6-6	few	TRBJ1-1	-	CASENSPVEGIPSAFF	TGTGCCAGCGAAAACAGCCCCGTGGAGGGCATCCCATCGGCTTTCTTT
TRBV19	-	TRBJ2-1	-	CASSSGNNEQFF	TGTGCCAGTAGTTCCGGGAACAATGAGCAGTTCTTC
TRBV6-5	-	TRBJ1-5	-	CASSLDSHSNQPQHF	TGTGCCAGCAGTTTGGACAGCCATAGCAATCAGCCCCAGCATTTT
TRBV7-6	-	TRBJ2-2	-	CASSEIQGAHGELFF	TGTGCCAGCAGCGAGATACAAGGGGCTCACGGGGAGCTGTTTTTT
TRBV11-2	few	TRBJ2-1	-	CASSLVFSFEQFF	TGTGCCAGCAGCCTAGTGTTTTCCTTTGAGCAGTTCTTC
TRBV5-1	few	TRBJ2-7	TRBD1	CASTRGQGPSYEQYF	TGCGCCAGCACGAGGGGACAGGGTCCTTCCTACGAGCAGTACTTC
TRBV11-3	-	TRBJ1-1	TRBD1	CASRPDRGLWTEAFF	TGTGCCAGCAGACCCGACAGGGGGCTATGGACTGAAGCTTTCTTT
TRBV27	-	TRBJ1-1	TRBD1	CASRRDRANTEAFF	TGTGCCAGCAGGCGGGACAGGGCCAACACTGAAGCTTTCTTT
TRBV5-1	once	TRBJ2-1	TRBD2	CASSLGLATYNEQFF	TGCGCCAGCAGCCTGGGACTAGCCACCTACAATGAGCAGTTCTTC
TRBV30	-	TRBJ2-3	TRBD2	CAWRPRTSGSGDTQYF	TGTGCCTGGAGGCCCAGGACTAGCGGGAGCGGAGATACGCAGTATTTT
TRBV9	-	TRBJ1-1	-	CASSVGQATEAFF	TGTGCCAGCAGCGTAGGGCAGGCCACTGAAGCTTTCTTT
TRBV28	few	TRBJ1-2	-	CASSLRGYGYTF	TGTGCCAGCAGCCTCCGGGGCTATGGCTACACCTTC
TRBV18	-	TRBJ2-5	-	CASSPGASRETQYF	TGTGCCAGCTCACCAGGTGCTAGCAGAGAGACCCAGTACTTC
TRBV2	-	TRBJ1-1	-	CASSSSREEDTEAFF	TGTGCCAGCAGTAGCTCCCGTGAGGAGGACACTGAAGCTTTCTTT
TRBV7-6	-	TRBJ2-3	TRBD2	CASSSLGSGRTDTQYF	TGTGCCAGCAGCTCACTAGGGAGCGGGAGGACAGATACGCAGTATTTT
TRBV6-1	-	TRBJ2-3	TRBD2	CASIAGTTDTQYF	TGTGCCAGCATAGCGGGAACCACAGATACGCAGTATTTT
TRBV5-1	-	TRBJ1-5	-	CASSLTGNNQPQHF	TGCGCCAGCAGCTTGACAGGGAACAATCAGCCCCAGCATTTT
TRBV7-3	-	TRBJ2-1	TRBD2	CASSLGGLVNNEQFF	TGTGCCAGCAGCTTAGGGGGACTAGTCAACAATGAGCAGTTCTTC
TRBV30	-	TRBJ2-7	-	CAWKGQGMTYEQYF	TGTGCCTGGAAGGGTCAGGGCATGACCTACGAGCAGTACTTC
TRBV6-1	-	TRBJ1-2	-	CASSEGWTADYGYTF	TGTGCCAGCAGTGAAGGATGGACAGCAGACTATGGCTACACCTTC